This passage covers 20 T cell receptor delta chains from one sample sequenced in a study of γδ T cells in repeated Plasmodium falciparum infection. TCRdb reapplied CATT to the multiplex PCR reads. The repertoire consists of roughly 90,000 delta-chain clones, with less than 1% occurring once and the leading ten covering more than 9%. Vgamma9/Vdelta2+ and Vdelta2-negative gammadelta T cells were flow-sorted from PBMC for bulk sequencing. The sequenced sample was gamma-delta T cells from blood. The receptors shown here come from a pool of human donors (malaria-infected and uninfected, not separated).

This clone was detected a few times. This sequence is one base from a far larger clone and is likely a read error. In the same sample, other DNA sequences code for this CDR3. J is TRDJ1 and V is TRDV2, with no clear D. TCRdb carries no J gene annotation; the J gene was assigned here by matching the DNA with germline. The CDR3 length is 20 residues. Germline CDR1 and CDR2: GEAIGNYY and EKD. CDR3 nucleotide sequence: TGTGCCTGCGACACGCGGTTTCATTTTATGCCGCAGACGTACACCGATAAACTCATCTTT. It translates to CACDTRFHFMPQTYTDKLIF.

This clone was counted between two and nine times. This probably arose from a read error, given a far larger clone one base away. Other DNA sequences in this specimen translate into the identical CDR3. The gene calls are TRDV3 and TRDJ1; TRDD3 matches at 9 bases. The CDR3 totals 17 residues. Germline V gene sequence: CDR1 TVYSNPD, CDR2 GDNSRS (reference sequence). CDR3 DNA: TGTGCCTTTATAAAACTCCCCTTACAAACCCTTACTGGGGGACTCATCTTC. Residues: CAFIKLPLQTLTGGLIF.

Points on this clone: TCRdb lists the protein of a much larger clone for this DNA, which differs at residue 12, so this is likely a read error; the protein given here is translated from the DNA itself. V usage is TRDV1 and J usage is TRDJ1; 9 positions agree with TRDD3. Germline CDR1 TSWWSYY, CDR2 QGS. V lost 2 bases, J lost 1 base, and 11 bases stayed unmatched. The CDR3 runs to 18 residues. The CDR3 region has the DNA TGTGCTCTTGGGGAAGTGATCGGGGGGATACAGTTCACCGATAAACTCATCTTT. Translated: CALGEVIGGIQFTDKLIF.

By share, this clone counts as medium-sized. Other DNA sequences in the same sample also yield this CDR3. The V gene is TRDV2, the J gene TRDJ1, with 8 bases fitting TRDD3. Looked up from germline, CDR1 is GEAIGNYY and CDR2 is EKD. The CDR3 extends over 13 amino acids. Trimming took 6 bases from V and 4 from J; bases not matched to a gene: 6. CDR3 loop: CACQLGGGDKLIF. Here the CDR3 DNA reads TGTGCCTGTCAACTGGGGGGGGGCGATAAACTCATCTTT.

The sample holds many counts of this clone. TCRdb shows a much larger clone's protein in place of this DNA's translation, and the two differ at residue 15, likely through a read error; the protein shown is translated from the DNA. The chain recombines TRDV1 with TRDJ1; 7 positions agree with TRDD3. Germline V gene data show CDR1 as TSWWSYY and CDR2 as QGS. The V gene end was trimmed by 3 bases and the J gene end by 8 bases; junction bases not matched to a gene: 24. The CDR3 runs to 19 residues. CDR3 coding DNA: TGTGCTCTTGGGGAGCGGCACTGGGGACCGGCTCCGGCCCCAAGCAAACTCATCTTT. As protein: CALGERHWGPAPAPSKLIF.

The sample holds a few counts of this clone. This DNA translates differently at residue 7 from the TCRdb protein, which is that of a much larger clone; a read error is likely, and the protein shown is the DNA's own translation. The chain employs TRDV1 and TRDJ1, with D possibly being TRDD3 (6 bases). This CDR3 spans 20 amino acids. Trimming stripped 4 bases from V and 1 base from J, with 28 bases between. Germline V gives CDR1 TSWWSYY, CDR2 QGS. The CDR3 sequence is CALGGPALGWGKWCTDKLIF. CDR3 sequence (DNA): TGTGCTCTTGGGGGGCCTGCCCTTGGCTGGGGAAAATGGTGCACCGATAAACTCATCTTT.

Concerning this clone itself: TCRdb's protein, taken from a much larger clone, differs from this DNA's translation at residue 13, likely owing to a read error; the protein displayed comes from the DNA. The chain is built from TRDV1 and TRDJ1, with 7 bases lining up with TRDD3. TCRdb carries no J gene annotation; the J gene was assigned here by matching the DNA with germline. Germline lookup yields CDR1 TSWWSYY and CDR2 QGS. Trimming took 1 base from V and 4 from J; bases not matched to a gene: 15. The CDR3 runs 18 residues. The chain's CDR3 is CALGEPRVGDQYIDKLIF. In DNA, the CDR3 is TGTGCTCTTGGGGAACCAAGAGTGGGGGACCAGTACATCGATAAACTCATCTTT.

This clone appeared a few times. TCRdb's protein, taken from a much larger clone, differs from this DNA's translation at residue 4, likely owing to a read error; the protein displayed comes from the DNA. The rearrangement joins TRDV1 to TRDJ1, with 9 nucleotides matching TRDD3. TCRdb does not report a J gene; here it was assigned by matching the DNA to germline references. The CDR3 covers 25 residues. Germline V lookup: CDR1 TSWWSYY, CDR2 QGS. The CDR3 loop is CALRELYPTFYPPGDTPKYTDKLIF. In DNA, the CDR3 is TGTGCTCTTAGGGAACTCTATCCTACGTTTTACCCCCCGGGGGATACTCCAAAATACACCGATAAACTCATCTTT.

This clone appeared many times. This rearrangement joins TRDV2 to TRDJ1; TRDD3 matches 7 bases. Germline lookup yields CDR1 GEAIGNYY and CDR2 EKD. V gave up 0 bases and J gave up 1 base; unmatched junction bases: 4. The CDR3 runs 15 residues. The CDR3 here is CACDTGDRLTDKLIF. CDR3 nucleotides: TGTGCCTGTGACACCGGGGATAGGCTCACCGATAAACTCATCTTT.

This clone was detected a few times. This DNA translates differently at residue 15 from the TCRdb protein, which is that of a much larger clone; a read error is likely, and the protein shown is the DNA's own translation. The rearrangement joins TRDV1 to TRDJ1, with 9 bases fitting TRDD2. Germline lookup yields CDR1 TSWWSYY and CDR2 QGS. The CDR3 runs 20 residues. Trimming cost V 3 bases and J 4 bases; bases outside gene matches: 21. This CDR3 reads CALGDPCAFLRSAYIDKLIF. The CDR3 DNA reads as TGTGCTCTTGGGGATCCTTGCGCCTTCCTACGTAGCGCGTACATCGATAAACTCATCTTT.

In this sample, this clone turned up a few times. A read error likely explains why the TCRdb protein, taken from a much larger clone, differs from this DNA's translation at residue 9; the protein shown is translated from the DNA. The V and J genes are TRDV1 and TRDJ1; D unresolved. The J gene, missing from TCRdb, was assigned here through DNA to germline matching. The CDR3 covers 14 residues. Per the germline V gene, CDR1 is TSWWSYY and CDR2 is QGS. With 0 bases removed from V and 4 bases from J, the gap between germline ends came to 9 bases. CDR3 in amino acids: CALGELPNIDKLIF. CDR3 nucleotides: TGTGCTCTTGGGGAACTCCCGAACATCGATAAACTCATCTTT.

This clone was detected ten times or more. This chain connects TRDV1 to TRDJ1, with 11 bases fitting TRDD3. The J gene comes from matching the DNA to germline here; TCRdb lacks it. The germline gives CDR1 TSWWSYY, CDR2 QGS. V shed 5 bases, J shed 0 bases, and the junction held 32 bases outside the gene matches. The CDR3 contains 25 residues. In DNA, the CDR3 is TGTGCTCTTGGGCCAAGGGAGTTAACCACTGGGGGATATCTATTAATTAGGGCGTACACCGATAAACTCATCTTT. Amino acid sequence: CALGPRELTTGGYLLIRAYTDKLIF.

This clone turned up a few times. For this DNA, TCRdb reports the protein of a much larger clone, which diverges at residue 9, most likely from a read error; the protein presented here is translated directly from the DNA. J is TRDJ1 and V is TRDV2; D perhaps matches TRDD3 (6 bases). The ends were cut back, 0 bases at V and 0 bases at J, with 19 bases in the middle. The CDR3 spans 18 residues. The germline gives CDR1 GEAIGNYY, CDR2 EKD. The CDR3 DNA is TGTGCCTGTGACACCGTAATGATGGAGGATACAAACACCGATAAACTCATCTTT. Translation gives CACDTVMMEDTNTDKLIF.

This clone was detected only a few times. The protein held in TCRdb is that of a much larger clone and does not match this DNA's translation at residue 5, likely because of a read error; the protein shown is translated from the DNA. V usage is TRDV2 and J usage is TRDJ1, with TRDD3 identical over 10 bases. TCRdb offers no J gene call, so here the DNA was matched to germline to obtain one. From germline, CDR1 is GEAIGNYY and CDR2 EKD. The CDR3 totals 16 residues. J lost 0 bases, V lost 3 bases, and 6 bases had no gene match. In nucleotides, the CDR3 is TGTGCCTGTGACCTTCTGGGGGATAAGTACACCGATAAACTCATCTTT. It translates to CACDLLGDKYTDKLIF.

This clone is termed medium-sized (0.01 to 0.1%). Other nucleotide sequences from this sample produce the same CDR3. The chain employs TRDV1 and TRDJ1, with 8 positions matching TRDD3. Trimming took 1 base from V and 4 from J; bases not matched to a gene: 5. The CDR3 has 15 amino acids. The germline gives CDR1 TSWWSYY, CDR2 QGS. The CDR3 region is CALGEPWDTRDKLIF. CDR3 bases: TGTGCTCTTGGGGAACCGTGGGATACGCGCGATAAACTCATCTTT.

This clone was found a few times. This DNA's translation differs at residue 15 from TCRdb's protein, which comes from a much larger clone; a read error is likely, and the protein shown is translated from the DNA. The CDR3 DNA sequence: TGTGCTCTTGGGGACGTAACCGGGGCCCTCTGGGGGGATACGGCCTACACCGATAAACTCATCTTT. It encodes CALGDVTGALWGDTAYTDKLIF. V and J are TRDV1 and TRDJ1, with 10 bases that match TRDD3. TCRdb lists no J gene, so it was determined here by aligning the DNA to germline. V was pared by 3 bases and J by 0 bases, with 22 bases of the junction left unmatched. The CDR3 loop spans 22 amino acids. Germline loops: CDR1 TSWWSYY, CDR2 QGS.

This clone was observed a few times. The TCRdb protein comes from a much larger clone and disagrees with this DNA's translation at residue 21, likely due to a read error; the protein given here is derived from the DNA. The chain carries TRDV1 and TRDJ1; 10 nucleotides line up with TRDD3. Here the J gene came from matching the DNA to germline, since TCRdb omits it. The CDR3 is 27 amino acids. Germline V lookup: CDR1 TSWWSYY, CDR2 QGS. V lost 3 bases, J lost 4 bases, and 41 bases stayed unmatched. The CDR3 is CALGDTTSNDSTYLFSYWGMSGDKLIF. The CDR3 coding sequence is TGTGCTCTTGGGGACACCACCTCCAACGATAGTACCTACCTCTTCTCCTACTGGGGGATGTCGGGCGATAAACTCATCTTT.

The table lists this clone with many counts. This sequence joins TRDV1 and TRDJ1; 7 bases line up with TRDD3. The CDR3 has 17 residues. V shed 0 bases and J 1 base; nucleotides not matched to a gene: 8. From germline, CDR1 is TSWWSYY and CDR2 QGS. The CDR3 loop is CALGELGGGQSTDKLIF. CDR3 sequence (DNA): TGTGCTCTTGGGGAACTGGGTGGGGGACAAAGCACCGATAAACTCATCTTT.

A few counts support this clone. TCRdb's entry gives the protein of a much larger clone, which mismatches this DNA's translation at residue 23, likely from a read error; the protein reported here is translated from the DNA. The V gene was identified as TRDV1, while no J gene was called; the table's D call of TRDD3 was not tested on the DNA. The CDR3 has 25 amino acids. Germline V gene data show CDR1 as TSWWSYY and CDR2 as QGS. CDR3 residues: CALGDGLHKFGGPPVPFLYTDKFIF. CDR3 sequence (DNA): TGTGCTCTTGGGGATGGCCTTCATAAATTTGGGGGACCCCCCGTCCCATTCTTGTACACCGATAAATTCATCTTT.

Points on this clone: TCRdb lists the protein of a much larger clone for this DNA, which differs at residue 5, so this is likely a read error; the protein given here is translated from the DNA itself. The CDR3 spells CACDAGKRTGGSESSWDTRQMFF. CDR3 nucleotide sequence: TGTGCCTGTGACGCGGGAAAGAGAACTGGGGGATCCGAAAGCTCCTGGGACACCCGACAGATGTTTTTC. This chain joins TRDV2 and TRDJ3, with 10 nucleotides matching TRDD3. TCRdb leaves out the J gene; it was filled in here by matching the DNA to germline. The CDR3 contains 23 residues. CDR1 is GEAIGNYY, CDR2 EKD, per germline. V was clipped by 3 bases and J by 0 bases; unmatched bases: 19.